A single sample gave rise to the 15 T cell receptor beta chains below, sequenced in a study of shared clonotypes between healthy human individuals. Sequenced by immunoSEQ multiplex PCR; TCRdb stores in-frame clones only, minus some. The sample includes 2,500,000 or so clones, 93% of them seen just once. The source material was naive CD4+ T cells from PBMCs. Subset of the sample: CD45RA+ positively selected. The source is a man younger than 35 in good health. Some clones in this sample may be carry-over from other donors' samples.

This clone was observed a handful of times. The rearrangement uses TRBV18 and TRBJ1-1; D ambiguous. Germline assignment: CDR1 KGHSH and CDR2 LQKENI. The CDR3 is 14 residues long. With 4 bases removed from V and 4 bases from J, the gap between germline ends came to 13 bases. For the CDR3, the DNA is TGTGCCAGCTCACTTCAGGTGGAGGGCACTGAAGCTTTCTTT. Its protein is CASSLQVEGTEAFF. Complete variable domain (other parts from reference TRBV18 and TRBJ1-1): NAGVMQNPRHLVRRRGQEARLRCSPMKGHSHVYWYRQLPEEGLKFMVYLQKENIIDESGMPKERFSAEFPKEGPSILRIQQVVRGDSAAYFCASSLQVEGTEAFFGQGTRLTVV.

Only one count was recorded for this clone. J is TRBJ1-6 and V is TRBV6-5; D is perhaps TRBD1 (6 bases). This CDR3 is built from 14 residues. V was cut by 7 bases and J by 7 bases, with 14 bases left in between. In germline, CDR1 is MNHEY, CDR2 SVGAGI. The CDR3 DNA reads TGTGCCAGCACCCGGACAGAACTAAATTCACCCCTCCACTTT. Translated: CASTRTELNSPLHF.

The J gene is TRBJ2-5, the V gene TRBV5-1; TRBD1 aligns across 9 bases. The J call is doubtful: the DNA matches TRBJ2-7 better. Per germline, CDR1 SGHRS and CDR2 YFSETQ. The CDR3 consists of 14 residues. CDR3: CASSPTGGSYEQYF. The DNA of the CDR3 is TGCGCCAGCAGCCCGACAGGGGGATCCTACGAGCAGTACTTC.

This clone was observed once. The chain is built from TRBV7-2 and TRBJ2-7; 10 bases match TRBD2. Germline V gives CDR1 SGHTA, CDR2 FQGNSA. This CDR3 has 19 amino acids. Trimming cost V 1 base and J 6 bases; bases outside gene matches: 18. In DNA, the CDR3 is TGTGCCAGCAGCTTAGTCTCGAGCGGGAGGGCCGTACCGACGAGCGAGCAGTACTTC. Translation: CASSLVSSGRAVPTSEQYF.

V usage is TRBV7-2 and J usage is TRBJ2-7, with 7 bases matching TRBD1. CDR1 and CDR2 (germline): SGHTA, FQGNSA. After removal of 4 bases from V and 3 bases from J, the junction contained 6 bases not matched to a gene. This CDR3 has 14 amino acids. DNA of the CDR3: TGTGCCAGCAGCTCGACGGGACAGAACTACGAGCAGTACTTC. Encoded protein: CASSSTGQNYEQYF.

V usage is TRBV5-1 and J usage is TRBJ1-3; no firm D call. This CDR3 spans 14 amino acids. Per germline, CDR1 SGHRS and CDR2 YFSETQ. Trimming stripped 4 bases from V and 2 bases from J, with 10 bases between. CDR3 in DNA: TGCGCCAGCAGCCAAACAGTAGCTGGAAACACCATATATTTT. Its protein is CASSQTVAGNTIYF.

This clone appeared a single time. The same CDR3 arises from other DNA sequences in this sample as well. V and J are TRBV10-3 and TRBJ2-1, with 8 bases lining up with TRBD2. With V trimmed by 4 bases and J by 2 bases, 1 base remained unmatched. The CDR3 is 14 amino acids. Germline CDR1 ENHRY, CDR2 SYGVKD. The CDR3 nucleotides are TGTGCCATCAGTGGTAGCGGGGCCTACAATGAGCAGTTCTTC. Translating it yields CAISGSGAYNEQFF.

The chain recombines TRBV18 with TRBJ2-7; TRBD2 matches at 7 bases. This CDR3 comprises 18 residues. Germline trimming cut 2 bases from V and 7 bases from J; bases unmatched to any gene: 20. Germline values: CDR1 KGHSH, CDR2 LQKENI. The CDR3 spells CASSPGVSKRDPILEQYF. The CDR3 nucleotides are TGTGCCAGCTCACCAGGGGTAAGTAAGCGGGACCCCATTCTGGAGCAGTACTTC. Full variable domain (missing parts from reference TRBV18 and TRBJ2-7): NAGVMQNPRHLVRRRGQEARLRCSPMKGHSHVYWYRQLPEEGLKFMVYLQKENIIDESGMPKERFSAEFPKEGPSILRIQQVVRGDSAAYFCASSPGVSKRDPILEQYFGPGTRLTVT.

The rearrangement uses TRBV18 and TRBJ2-5; TRBD2 matches 7 bases. The CDR3 is made up of 15 amino acids. The V gene's germline CDR1 is KGHSH and CDR2 LQKENI. Trimming at V came to 4 bases and at J to 1 base, leaving 6 bases not matched to a gene. DNA for the CDR3: TGTGCCAGCTCACGATCCCTAGCGGCCCAAGAGACCCAGTACTTC. Amino acid sequence: CASSRSLAAQETQYF.

Remarks on this clone: The junction shows a germline mismatch at one end, possibly a read error. The V and J genes are TRBV6-5 and TRBJ2-1; 7 nucleotides agree with TRBD2. The CDR3 is made up of 11 amino acids. Germline lookup yields CDR1 MNHEY and CDR2 SVGAGI. CDR3 loop: CASSYGAGAIF. The CDR3 nucleotides are TGTGCCAGCAGTTACGGGGCGGGAGCCATCTTC.

This rearrangement joins TRBV11-1 to TRBJ2-1, with 12 positions matching TRBD1. The germline gives CDR1 SGHAT, CDR2 FQDESV (reference sequence). The V gene end was trimmed by 4 bases and the J gene end by 10 bases; junction bases not matched to a gene: 2. The CDR3 covers 13 residues. The CDR3 DNA is TGTGCCAGCAGCTCAGGGACAGGGGGCGAGCAGTTCTTC. Its translation: CASSSGTGGEQFF.

This clone was seen a single time. This chain's CDR3 is CASRTDRDGYESTEAFF. In DNA, the CDR3 is TGTGCCAGCAGAACCGACAGGGATGGATACGAAAGCACTGAAGCTTTCTTT. This sequence joins TRBV27 and TRBJ1-1, with 7 bases aligning to TRBD1. Per germline, CDR1 MNHEY and CDR2 SMNVEV (reference sequence). The CDR3 loop spans 17 amino acids. Trimming cost V 6 bases and J 4 bases; bases outside gene matches: 17.

Concerning this clone: This specimen includes other DNA sequences encoding the same CDR3. This rearrangement joins TRBV15 to TRBJ2-7; no definite D call. The CDR3 extends over 12 amino acids. The germline gives CDR1 LNHNV, CDR2 YYDKDF (reference sequence). The V end lost 2 bases, the J end lost 4 bases, and 6 bases lay between the germline ends. The CDR3 loop reads CATSRPSYEQYF. Written as DNA, the CDR3 is TGTGCCACCAGCAGACCATCGTACGAGCAGTACTTC.

This chain joins TRBV6-1 and TRBJ2-1, with D possibly TRBD2 on 5 matching bases. CDR3 length equals 15 residues. The germline V gene encodes CDR1 MNHNS and CDR2 SASEGT. Trimming pared 8 bases from V and 7 bases from J, leaving 21 bases between. Written as DNA, the CDR3 is TGTGCCAGCCCGGCCAGCGGCCAGTTGGGGAATGAGCAGTTCTTC. Translation: CASPASGQLGNEQFF.

The rearrangement uses TRBV7-8 and TRBJ1-5; a weak D match, TRBD1 (5 bases). There are 17 residues in the CDR3. Between the trimmed V and J ends, which lost 1 base and 2 bases, there was a span of 15 bases. CDR1 and CDR2 from the germline V gene are SGHVS and FQNEAQ. The CDR3 spells CASSLGAGRGGNQPQHF. The CDR3 nucleotides read TGTGCCAGCAGCTTAGGGGCGGGACGAGGGGGCAATCAGCCCCAGCATTTT.